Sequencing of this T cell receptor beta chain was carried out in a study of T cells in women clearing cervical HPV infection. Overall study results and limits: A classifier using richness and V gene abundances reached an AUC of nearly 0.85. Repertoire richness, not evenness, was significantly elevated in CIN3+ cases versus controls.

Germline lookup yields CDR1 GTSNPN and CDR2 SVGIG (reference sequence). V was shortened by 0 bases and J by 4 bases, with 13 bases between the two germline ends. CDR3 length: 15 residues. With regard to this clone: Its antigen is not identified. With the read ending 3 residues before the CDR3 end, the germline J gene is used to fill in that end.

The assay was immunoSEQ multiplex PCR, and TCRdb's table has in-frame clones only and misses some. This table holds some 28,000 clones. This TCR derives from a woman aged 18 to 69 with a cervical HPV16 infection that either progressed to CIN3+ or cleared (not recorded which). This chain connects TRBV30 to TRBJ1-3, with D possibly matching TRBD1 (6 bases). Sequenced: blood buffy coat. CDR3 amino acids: CAWSVNGGAGNTIYF. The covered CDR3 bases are TGTGCCTGGAGTGTGAATGGGGGGGCCGGAAACACC.